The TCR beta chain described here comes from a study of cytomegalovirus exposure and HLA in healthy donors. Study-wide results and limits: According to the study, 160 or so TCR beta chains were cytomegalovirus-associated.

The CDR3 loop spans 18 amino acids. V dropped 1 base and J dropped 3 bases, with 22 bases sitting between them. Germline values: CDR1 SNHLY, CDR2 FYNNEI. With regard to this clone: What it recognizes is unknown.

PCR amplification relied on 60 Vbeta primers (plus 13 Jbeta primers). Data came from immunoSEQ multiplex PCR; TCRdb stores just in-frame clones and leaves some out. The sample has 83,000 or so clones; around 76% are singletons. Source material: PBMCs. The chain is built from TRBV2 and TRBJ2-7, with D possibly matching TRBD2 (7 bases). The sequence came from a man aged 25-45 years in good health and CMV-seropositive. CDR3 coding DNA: TGTGCCAGCAGTGAAGTCCGGAGGGGCGGACAGCGGGGCTACGAGCAGTACTTC. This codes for CASSEVRRGGQRGYEQYF. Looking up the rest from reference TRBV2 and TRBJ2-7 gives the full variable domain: EPEVTQTPSHQVTQMGQEVILRCVPISNHLYFYWYRQILGQKVEFLVSFYNNEISEKSEIFDDQFSVERPDGSNFTLKIRSTKLEDSAMYFCASSEVRRGGQRGYEQYFGPGTRLTVT.